The subject of this entry is one TCR beta chain. Germline is not matched at one junction end, which may reflect a read error. This sample is drawn from a study of blood T cells in healthy people across ages. Samples each yielded at least 6 micrograms of total RNA. Germline loops: CDR1 SEHNR, CDR2 FQNEAQ (reference sequence). This CDR3 contains 15 residues. Using a J-beta primer mix together with a sample-barcoded 5' primer, a second PCR was run for roughly 6 to 11 cycles. MiXCR was run by TCRdb on the 5' RACE reads, yielding one entry per CDR3 protein. The sample contains about 780,000 distinct CDR3 sequences, roughly 46% of which appear only once.

This TCR came from a man aged 80 or over in good health. Sample: blood. V gene TRBV7-9 combines with J gene TRBJ2-2, with D perhaps matching TRBD1 (6 bases). This chain's CDR3 is CASSVAQGWTGELFF. CDR3 nucleotide sequence: TGTGCCAGCAGCGTAGCTCAGGGGTGGACCGGGGAGCTGTTTTTT.